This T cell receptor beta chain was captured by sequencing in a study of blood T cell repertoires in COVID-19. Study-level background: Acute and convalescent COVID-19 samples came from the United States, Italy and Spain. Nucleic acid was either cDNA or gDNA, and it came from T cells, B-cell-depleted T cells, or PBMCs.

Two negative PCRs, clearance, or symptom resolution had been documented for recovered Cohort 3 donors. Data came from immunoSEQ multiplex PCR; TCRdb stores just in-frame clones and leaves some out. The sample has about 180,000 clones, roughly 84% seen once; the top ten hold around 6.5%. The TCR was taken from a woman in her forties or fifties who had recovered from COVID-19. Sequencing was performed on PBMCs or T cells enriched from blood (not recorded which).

CDR3 nucleotides: TGTGCCAGCTCACCCCGACAGGGAAGGGGGAACACTGAAGCTTTCTTT. It specifies CASSPRQGRGNTEAFF. This chain connects TRBV18 to TRBJ1-1; 7 nucleotides line up with TRBD1. V lost 3 bases and J lost 1; bases outside the gene matches: 8. The germline CDR1 and CDR2 sequences are KGHSH and LQKENI. The CDR3 extends over 16 amino acids. The full variable domain, in which reference TRBV18 and TRBJ1-1 provide the parts outside the CDR3, is NAGVMQNPRHLVRRRGQEARLRCSPMKGHSHVYWYRQLPEEGLKFMVYLQKENIIDESGMPKERFSAEFPKEGPSILRIQQVVRGDSAAYFCASSPRQGRGNTEAFFGQGTRLTVV.